Here is one T cell receptor beta chain with its context. No antigen is known for it. No much larger clone is present one base from it, and per-base qualities are unavailable. These data belong to a study of radiotherapy plus CTLA-4 blockade in lung cancer (dated by TCRdb to 2016 to 2018). Study-wide context: Among the enrolled patients, about 19% had an objective response, and less than 40% reached disease control. Paper-wide results and their limitations: Early dynamic changes in blood T cell clones, together with increased serum interferon-beta after radiation, were reported as the strongest predictors of response. After treatment with radiotherapy and ipilimumab, TCR clones that originated in tumors expanded in peripheral blood.

Reading the germline V gene (reference sequence) gives CDR1 GTSNPN and CDR2 SVGIG. Taken from cysteine to phenylalanine, the CDR3 has 14 residues. Only the CDR3 DNA is retained, 42 bases long and in frame from the first base. Trimming leaves V shorter by 4 bases and J shorter by 5 bases, with the junction holding 8 bases beyond the gene matches. The study evaluated CTLA-4 blockade (ipilimumab) given together with focal radiation therapy in patients who had chemo-refractory metastatic non-small-cell lung cancer. Preparation of the library involved the immunoSEQ multiplex PCR assay. TCRdb provides this immuneACCESS table in a form limited to in-frame rearrangements. Some clones are lacking; in checked studies, under half of them reflect an unresolved V gene, and why the rest are absent is not known. The sample table lists about 55,000 clones, approximately 84% of them with a count of one. The ten largest clones represent 6% to 7.5% of the sample.

The sequence came from a human donor with non-small cell lung cancer whose response to radiotherapy plus ipilimumab could not be evaluated. The specimen comprised peripheral blood, sampled from a patient treated with radiotherapy plus ipilimumab. The V gene is TRBV30 and the J gene is TRBJ2-3, with 8 junctional bases fitting TRBD1. The CDR3 loop reads CAWTDRVKRDTQYF. The bases read TGTGCCTGGACGGACAGGGTCAAACGAGATACGCAGTATTTT.